The 8 T cell receptor beta chains in this list originate from one sample, sequenced in a study of cytomegalovirus exposure and HLA in healthy donors. PCR primers comprised 60 Vbeta and 13 Jbeta primers. The protocol was immunoSEQ multiplex PCR, while the TCRdb copy is restricted to in-frame clones and leaves out a portion. The sample includes 100,000 to 120,000 clones, 67% seen only once; the top ten take about 8%. The sequencing input was PBMCs. All receptors come from a young man in good health and CMV-seropositive.

The J gene is TRBJ2-2, the V gene TRBV27; TRBD2 might be the D (5 bases). The germline V gene encodes CDR1 MNHEY and CDR2 SMNVEV (reference sequence). This CDR3 has 13 residues. V dropped 1 base and J dropped 7 bases, with 7 bases sitting between them. The CDR3 protein is CASSLFGGGELFF. In DNA form, the CDR3 reads TGTGCCAGCAGTTTATTTGGAGGCGGGGAGCTGTTTTTT.

As DNA, the CDR3 is TGTGCCAGCAGTCTATCCCAGGGGACCCAAGAGACCCAGTACTTC. It encodes CASSLSQGTQETQYF. The chain recombines TRBV28 with TRBJ2-5; D might be TRBD1 (6 bases). Trimming removed 5 bases from V and 1 base from J, with 14 bases in between. CDR3 length: 15 residues. Germline CDR1 and CDR2: MDHEN and SYDVKM.

V is TRBV20-1 and J is TRBJ1-1; 10 bases map to TRBD1. The germline V gene has CDR1 DFQATT and CDR2 SNEGSKA (reference sequence). The junction had 3 bases not matched to a gene; V was cut back by 3 bases and J by 11 bases. CDR3 length equals 11 residues. CDR3 protein: CSASEDRGAFF. The DNA for the CDR3 is TGCAGTGCTAGTGAGGACAGGGGGGCTTTCTTT.

V gene TRBV6-1 combines with J gene TRBJ2-6; TRBD2 is a possible D gene (6 bases). Germline V gives CDR1 MNHNS, CDR2 SASEGT. The CDR3 is made up of 15 amino acids. Trimming pared 4 bases from V and 0 bases from J, leaving 7 bases between. In nucleotides, the CDR3 is TGTGCCAGCAGTGCGGAGGGCTCTGGGGCCAACGTCCTGACTTTC. Protein: CASSAEGSGANVLTF.

This clone was detected a few times. The J gene is TRBJ2-1, the V gene TRBV11-3, with a possible D match to TRBD2 (7 bases). Trimming left V 6 bases short and J 6 bases short, with 18 bases between. The CDR3 contains 15 residues. Germline V gene data show CDR1 as SGHNT and CDR2 as YENEEA. CDR3 sequence reads: CASRRGGGDLNEQFF. The DNA of the CDR3 is TGTGCCAGCAGGAGAGGGGGGGGTGACCTCAATGAGCAGTTCTTC.

This clone was seen once. The chain has TRBV28 and TRBJ1-6; no firm D call. The CDR3 spans 12 residues. Germline V lookup: CDR1 MDHEN, CDR2 SYDVKM. Trimming cost V 1 base and J 9 bases, with 4 bases left between them. CDR3 amino acids: CASSLYGSPLHF. The DNA of the CDR3 is TGTGCCAGCAGTTTATACGGTTCACCCCTCCACTTT. The full variable domain, with the rest looked up from reference TRBV28 and TRBJ1-6, is DVKVTQSSRYLVKRTGEKVFLECVQDMDHENMFWYRQDPGLGLRLIYFSYDVKMKEKGDIPEGYSVSREKKERFSLILESASTNQTSMYLCASSLYGSPLHFGNGTRLTVT.

The CDR3 protein is CATSRRRGGYNEQFF. Here the CDR3 DNA reads TGTGCCACCAGCAGACGGCGGGGGGGCTACAATGAGCAGTTCTTC. The rearrangement joins TRBV15 to TRBJ2-1, with 9 bases identical to TRBD2. With 2 bases clipped from V and 3 bases from J, the junction kept 2 bases outside the gene matches. Germline loops: CDR1 LNHNV, CDR2 YYDKDF (reference sequence). CDR3 length: 15 residues.

This clone was detected only once. The V and J genes are TRBV4-1 and TRBJ2-1; 10 positions agree with TRBD2. Germline V gene lookup returns CDR1 MGHRA and CDR2 YSYEKL. The CDR3 runs 14 residues. Trimming took 8 bases from V and 4 from J; bases not matched to a gene: 5. This chain's CDR3 is CASGATSGYNEQFF. CDR3 sequence (DNA): TGCGCCAGCGGGGCGACTAGCGGGTACAATGAGCAGTTCTTC.